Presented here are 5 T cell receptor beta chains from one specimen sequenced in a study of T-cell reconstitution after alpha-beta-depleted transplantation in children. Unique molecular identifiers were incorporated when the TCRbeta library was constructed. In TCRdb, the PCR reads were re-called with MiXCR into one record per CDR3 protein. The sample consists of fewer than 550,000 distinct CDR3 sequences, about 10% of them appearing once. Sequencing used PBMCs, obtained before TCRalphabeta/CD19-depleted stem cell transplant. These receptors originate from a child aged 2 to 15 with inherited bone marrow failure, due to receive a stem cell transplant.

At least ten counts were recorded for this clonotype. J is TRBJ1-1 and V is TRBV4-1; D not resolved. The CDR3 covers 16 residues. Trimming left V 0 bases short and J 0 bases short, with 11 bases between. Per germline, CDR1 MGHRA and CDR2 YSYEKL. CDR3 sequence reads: CASSQDPYPMNTEAFF. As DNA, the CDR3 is TGCGCCAGCAGCCAAGACCCCTACCCTATGAACACTGAAGCTTTCTTT.

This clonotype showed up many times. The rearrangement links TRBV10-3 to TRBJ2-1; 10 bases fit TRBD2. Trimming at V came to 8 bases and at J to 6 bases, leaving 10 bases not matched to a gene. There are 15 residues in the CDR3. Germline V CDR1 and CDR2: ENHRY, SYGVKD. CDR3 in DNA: TGTGCCATCCAGGGGGTGGTAGCGGGAGGCAATGAGCAGTTCTTC. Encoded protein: CAIQGVVAGGNEQFF.

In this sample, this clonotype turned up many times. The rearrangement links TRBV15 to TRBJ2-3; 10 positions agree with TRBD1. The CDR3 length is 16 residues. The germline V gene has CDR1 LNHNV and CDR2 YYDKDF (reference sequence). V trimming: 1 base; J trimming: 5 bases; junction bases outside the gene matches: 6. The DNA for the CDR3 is TGTGCCACCAGCAGAGGCCGGACAGGGGGGATAGATACGCAGTATTTT. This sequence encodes CATSRGRTGGIDTQYF.

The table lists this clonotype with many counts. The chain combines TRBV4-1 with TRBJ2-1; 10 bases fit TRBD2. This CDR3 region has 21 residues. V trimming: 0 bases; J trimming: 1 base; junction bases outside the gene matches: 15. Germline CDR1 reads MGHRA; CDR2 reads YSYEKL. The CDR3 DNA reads TGCGCCAGCAGCCAAGATCGATTAGCGGGAGGTCTAGTTCCTTCCTACAATGAGCAGTTCTTC. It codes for CASSQDRLAGGLVPSYNEQFF.

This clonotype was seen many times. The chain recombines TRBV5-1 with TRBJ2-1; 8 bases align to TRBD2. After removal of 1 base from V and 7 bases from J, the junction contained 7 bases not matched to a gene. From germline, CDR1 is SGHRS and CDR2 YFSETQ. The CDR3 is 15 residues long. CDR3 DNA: TGCGCCAGCAGCTTGCTTGTGACTAGCGAAAATGAGCAGTTCTTC. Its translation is CASSLLVTSENEQFF.